Following are 3 T cell receptor beta chains from one sample sequenced in a study of T cell responses to AZD1222 COVID-19 vaccine. The repertoire was sequenced with immunoSEQ multiplex PCR; TCRdb's copy has only in-frame clones and lacks some. Altogether 65,000 to 85,000 clones are present, 70% to 90% being singletons, with the ten largest covering 11%. This material consisted of peripheral blood, taken on day 0 of AZD1222 vaccination. The receptors were gathered from an adult in good health.

In its sample, this clone was seen once. The chain is built from TRBV6-1 and TRBJ1-5, with D unresolved. CDR3 size: 11 residues. The germline gives CDR1 MNHNS, CDR2 SASEGT. V was clipped by 3 bases and J by 6 bases, with 3 bases between them. The CDR3 loop is CASSDGQPQHF. Written as DNA, the CDR3 is TGTGCCAGCAGTGACGGTCAGCCCCAGCATTTT.

J is TRBJ2-1 and V is TRBV18, with 9 bases lining up with TRBD2. This CDR3 is 15 amino acids long. Germline V gives CDR1 KGHSH, CDR2 LQKENI. J was trimmed by 4 bases and V by 2 bases; bases with no gene match: 3. As DNA, the CDR3 is TGTGCCAGCTCACCAGGGACTAGCAGGTACAATGAGCAGTTCTTC. This translates into CASSPGTSRYNEQFF.

The chain combines TRBV14 with TRBJ2-2; D possibly corresponds to TRBD2 (6 bases). Germline V gene sequence: CDR1 SGHDN, CDR2 FVKESK. Trimming shortened V by 1 base and J by 2 bases, and 11 bases separated the two germline ends. The length of the CDR3 is 16 residues. CDR3 bases: TGTGCCAGCAGCCAAGTAGCGGAACCAAACACCGGGGAGCTGTTTTTT. It codes for CASSQVAEPNTGELFF.